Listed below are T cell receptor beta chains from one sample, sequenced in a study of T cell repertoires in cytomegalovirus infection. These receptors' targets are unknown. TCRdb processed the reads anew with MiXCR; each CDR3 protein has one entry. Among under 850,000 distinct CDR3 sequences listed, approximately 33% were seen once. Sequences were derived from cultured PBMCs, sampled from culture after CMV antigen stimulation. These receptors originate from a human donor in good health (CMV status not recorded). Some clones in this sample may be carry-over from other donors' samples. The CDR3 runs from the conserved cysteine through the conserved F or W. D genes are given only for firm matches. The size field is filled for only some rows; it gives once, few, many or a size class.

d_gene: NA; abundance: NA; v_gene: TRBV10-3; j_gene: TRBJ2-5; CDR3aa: CAISESWQGDQETQYF; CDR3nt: TGTGCCATCAGTGAGTCGTGGCAGGGAGACCAAGAGACCCAGTACTTC
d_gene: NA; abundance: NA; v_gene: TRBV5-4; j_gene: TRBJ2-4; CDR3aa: CASTQDSVKNIQYF; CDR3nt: TGTGCCAGCACCCAGGACAGCGTCAAAAACATTCAGTACTTC
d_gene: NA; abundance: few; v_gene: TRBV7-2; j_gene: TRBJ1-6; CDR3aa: CASSKLGGSPLHF; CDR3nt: TGTGCCAGCAGCAAGCTAGGTGGGTCACCCCTCCACTTT
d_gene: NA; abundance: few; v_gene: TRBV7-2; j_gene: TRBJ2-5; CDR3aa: CASGDDWQETQYF; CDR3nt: TGTGCCAGCGGCGATGACTGGCAAGAGACCCAGTACTTC
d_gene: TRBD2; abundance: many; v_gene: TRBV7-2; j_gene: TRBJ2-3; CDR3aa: CASSLARLAGTDTQYF; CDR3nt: TGTGCCAGCAGCTTAGCGCGACTAGCGGGCACAGATACGCAGTATTTT
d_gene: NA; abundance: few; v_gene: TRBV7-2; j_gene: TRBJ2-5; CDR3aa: CASSFYFQETQYF; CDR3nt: TGTGCCAGCAGCTTTTATTTCCAAGAGACCCAGTACTTC
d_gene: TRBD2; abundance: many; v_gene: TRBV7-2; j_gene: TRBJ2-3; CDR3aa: CASSLSRTSSTDTQYF; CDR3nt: TGTGCCAGCAGCTTAAGCAGGACTAGCAGCACAGATACGCAGTATTTT
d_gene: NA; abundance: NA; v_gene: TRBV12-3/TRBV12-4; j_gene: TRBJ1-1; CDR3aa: CASSRATRNTEAFF; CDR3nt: TGTGCCAGCAGTCGCGCTACAAGGAACACTGAAGCTTTCTTT
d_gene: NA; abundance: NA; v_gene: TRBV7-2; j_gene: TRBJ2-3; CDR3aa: CASRDFYTDTQYF; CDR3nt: TGTGCCAGCAGGGACTTCTACACAGATACGCAGTATTTT
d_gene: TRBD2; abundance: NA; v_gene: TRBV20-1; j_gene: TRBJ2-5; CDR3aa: CSALAPRTSGGQETQYF; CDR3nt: TGCAGTGCCCTGGCCCCTCGGACTAGCGGGGGACAAGAGACCCAGTACTTC
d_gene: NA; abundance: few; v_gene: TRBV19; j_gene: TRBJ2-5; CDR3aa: CASTAGRSEGETQYF; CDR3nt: TGTGCCAGTACCGCGGGCCGATCTGAGGGAGAGACCCAGTACTTC
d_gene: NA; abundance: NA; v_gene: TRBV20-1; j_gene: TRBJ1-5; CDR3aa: CSASLDSYQPQHF; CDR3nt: TGCAGTGCTAGTCTTGACAGCTATCAGCCCCAGCATTTT
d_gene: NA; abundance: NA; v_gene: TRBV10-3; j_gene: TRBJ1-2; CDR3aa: CAISESTDVYGYTF; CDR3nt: TGTGCCATCAGTGAGTCGACTGACGTTTATGGCTACACCTTC
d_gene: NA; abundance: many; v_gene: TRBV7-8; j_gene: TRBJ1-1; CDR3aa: CASSLVGGARARGGEAFF; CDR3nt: TGTGCCAGCAGCTTAGTGGGGGGTGCGAGGGCCCGAGGGGGTGAAGCTTTCTTT
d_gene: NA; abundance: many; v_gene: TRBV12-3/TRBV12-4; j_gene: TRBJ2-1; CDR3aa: CASSLQGWGNEQFF; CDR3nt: TGTGCCAGCAGTTTACAGGGCTGGGGGAATGAGCAGTTCTTC
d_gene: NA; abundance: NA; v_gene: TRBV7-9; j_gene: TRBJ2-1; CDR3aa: CAIGQRYDNEQFF; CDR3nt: TGTGCCATAGGACAGCGCTACGACAATGAGCAGTTCTTC
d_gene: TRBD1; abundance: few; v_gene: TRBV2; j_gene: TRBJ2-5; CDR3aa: CASSTYRGEKTQYF; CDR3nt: TGTGCCAGCAGCACTTACAGGGGGGAGAAGACCCAGTACTTC
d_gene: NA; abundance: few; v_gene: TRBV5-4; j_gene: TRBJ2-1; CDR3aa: CASSWGRPSYNEQFF; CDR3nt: TGTGCCAGCAGCTGGGGGAGGCCCTCCTACAATGAGCAGTTCTTC
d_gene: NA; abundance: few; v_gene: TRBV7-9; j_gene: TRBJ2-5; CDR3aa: CASSPPLATGTQYF; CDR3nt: TGTGCCAGCAGCCCTCCCCTAGCCACCGGGACCCAGTACTTC
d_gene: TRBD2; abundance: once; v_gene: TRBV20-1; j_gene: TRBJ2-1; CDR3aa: CSARDWWRLARNEQFF; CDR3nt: TGCAGTGCTAGAGATTGGTGGAGACTAGCCCGCAATGAGCAGTTCTTC
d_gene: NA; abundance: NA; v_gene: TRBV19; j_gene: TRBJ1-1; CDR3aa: CASSPRAAEAFF; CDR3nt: TGTGCCAGTAGTCCCCGGGCAGCTGAAGCTTTCTTT
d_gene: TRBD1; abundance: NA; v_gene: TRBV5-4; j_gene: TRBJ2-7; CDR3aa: CASSDTGETYEQYF; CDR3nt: TGTGCCAGCAGCGATACAGGGGAAACTTACGAGCAGTACTTC
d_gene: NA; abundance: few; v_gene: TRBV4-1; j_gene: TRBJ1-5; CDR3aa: CASSPRTVARPQHF; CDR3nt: TGCGCCAGCAGTCCTCGGACGGTTGCTAGGCCCCAGCATTTT
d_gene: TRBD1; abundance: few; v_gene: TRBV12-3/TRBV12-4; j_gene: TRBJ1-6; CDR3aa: CASSLRDSNSPLHF; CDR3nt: TGTGCCAGCAGTTTACGGGACAGTAATTCACCCCTCCACTTT
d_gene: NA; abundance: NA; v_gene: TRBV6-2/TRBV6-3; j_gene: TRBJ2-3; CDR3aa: CASSSWMGRADTQYF; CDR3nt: TGTGCCAGCAGCTCTTGGATGGGGAGAGCAGATACGCAGTATTTT
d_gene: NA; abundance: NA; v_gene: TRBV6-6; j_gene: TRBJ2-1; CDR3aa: CASGPLYEQFF; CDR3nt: TGTGCCAGCGGGCCGCTGTATGAGCAGTTCTTC
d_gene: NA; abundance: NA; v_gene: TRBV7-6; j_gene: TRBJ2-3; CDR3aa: CASSPLPGEGGTDTQYF; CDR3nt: TGTGCCAGCAGCCCGCTTCCCGGGGAAGGGGGCACAGATACGCAGTATTTT
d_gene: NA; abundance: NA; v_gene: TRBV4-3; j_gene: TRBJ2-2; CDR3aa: CASSQDSFRGELFF; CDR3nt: TGCGCCAGCAGCCAAGACTCGTTTCGCGGGGAGCTGTTTTTT
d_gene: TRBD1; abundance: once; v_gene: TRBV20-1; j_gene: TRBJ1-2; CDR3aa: CSARRTGAGYGYTF; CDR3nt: TGCAGTGCTCGCAGGACAGGGGCGGGCTATGGCTACACCTTC
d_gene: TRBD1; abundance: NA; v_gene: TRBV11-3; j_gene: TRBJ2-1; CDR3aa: CASSNRDRSYNEQFF; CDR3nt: TGTGCCAGCAGCAACCGGGACAGATCCTACAATGAGCAGTTCTTC
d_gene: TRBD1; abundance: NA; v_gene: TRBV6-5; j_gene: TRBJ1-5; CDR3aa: CASKIYRGRSNQPQHF; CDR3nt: TGTGCCAGCAAAATTTACAGGGGGCGTAGCAATCAGCCCCAGCATTTT
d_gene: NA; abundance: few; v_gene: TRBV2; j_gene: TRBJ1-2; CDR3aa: CASSERDYGYTF; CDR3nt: TGTGCCAGCAGTGAACGGGACTATGGCTACACCTTC
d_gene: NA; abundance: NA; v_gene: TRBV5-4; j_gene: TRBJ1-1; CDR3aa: CASSRTRMNTEAFF; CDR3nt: TGTGCCAGCAGCCGAACTAGGATGAACACTGAAGCTTTCTTT
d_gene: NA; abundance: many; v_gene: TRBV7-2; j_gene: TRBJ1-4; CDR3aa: CASSPTNRVANEKLFF; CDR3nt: TGTGCCAGCAGCCCCACCAACAGGGTCGCTAATGAAAAACTGTTTTTT
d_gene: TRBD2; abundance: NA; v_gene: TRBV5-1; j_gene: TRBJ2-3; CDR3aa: CASSGRLADASTDTQYF; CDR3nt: TGCGCCAGCAGCGGACGGCTAGCGGACGCTAGCACAGATACGCAGTATTTT
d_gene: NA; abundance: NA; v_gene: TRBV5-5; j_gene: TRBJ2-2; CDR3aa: CASSYPRAGGELFF; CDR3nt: TGTGCCAGCAGTTACCCACGAGCAGGCGGGGAGCTGTTTTTT
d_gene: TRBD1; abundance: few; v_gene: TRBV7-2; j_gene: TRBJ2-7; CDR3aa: CASSLDRGSIEQYF; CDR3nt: TGTGCCAGCAGCTTGGACAGGGGATCAATCGAGCAGTACTTC
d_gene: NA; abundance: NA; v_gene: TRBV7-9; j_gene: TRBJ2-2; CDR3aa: CASSRLPSGELFF; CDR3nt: TGTGCCAGCAGCAGACTGCCCTCCGGGGAGCTGTTTTTT
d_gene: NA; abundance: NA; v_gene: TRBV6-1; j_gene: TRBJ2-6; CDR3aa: CASSELGAGANVLTF; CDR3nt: TGTGCCAGCAGTGAACTGGGGGCTGGGGCCAACGTCCTGACTTTC
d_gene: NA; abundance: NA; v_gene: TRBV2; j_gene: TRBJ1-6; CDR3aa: CARRESGQDNSPLHF; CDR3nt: TGTGCCAGAAGAGAATCGGGACAAGATAATTCACCCCTCCACTTT
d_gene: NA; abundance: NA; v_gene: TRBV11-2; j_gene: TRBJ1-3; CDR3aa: CASSSQPGRFSGNTIYF; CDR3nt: TGTGCCAGCAGCTCTCAACCCGGACGGTTCTCTGGAAACACCATATATTTT
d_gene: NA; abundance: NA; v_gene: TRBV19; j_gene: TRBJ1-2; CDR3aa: CASSFGVHGYTF; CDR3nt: TGTGCCAGTAGTTTCGGGGTCCATGGCTACACCTTC
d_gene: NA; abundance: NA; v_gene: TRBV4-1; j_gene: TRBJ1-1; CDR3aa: CASSQVGGRGPNTEAFF; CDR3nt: TGCGCCAGCAGCCAAGTAGGGGGGAGGGGACCGAACACTGAAGCTTTCTTT
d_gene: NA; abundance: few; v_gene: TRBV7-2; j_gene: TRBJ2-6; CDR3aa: CASSLGAGAPRSGANVLTF; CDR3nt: TGTGCCAGCAGCTTAGGGGCGGGGGCCCCTAGATCTGGGGCCAACGTCCTGACTTTC
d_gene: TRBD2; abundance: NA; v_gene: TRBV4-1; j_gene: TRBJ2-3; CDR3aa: CASSPLLAGGRDTQYF; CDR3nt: TGCGCCAGCAGCCCTCTCCTAGCGGGAGGAAGGGATACGCAGTATTTT
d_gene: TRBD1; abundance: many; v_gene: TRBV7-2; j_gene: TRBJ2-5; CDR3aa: CASSPGQGGETQYF; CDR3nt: TGTGCCAGCAGCCCGGGACAGGGAGGGGAGACCCAGTACTTC
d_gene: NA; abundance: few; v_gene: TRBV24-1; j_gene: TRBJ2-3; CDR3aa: CATSDPASDTQYF; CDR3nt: TGTGCCACCAGTGACCCCGCGTCAGATACGCAGTATTTT
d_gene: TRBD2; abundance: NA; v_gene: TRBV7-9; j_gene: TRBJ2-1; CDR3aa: CASSYGGFGTSGNNEQFF; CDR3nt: TGTGCCAGCAGTTACGGTGGTTTCGGGACTAGCGGTAACAATGAGCAGTTCTTC
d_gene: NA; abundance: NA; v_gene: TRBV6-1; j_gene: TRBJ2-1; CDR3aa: CASSPLSHEQFF; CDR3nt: TGTGCCAGCAGCCCGCTCTCCCATGAGCAGTTCTTC
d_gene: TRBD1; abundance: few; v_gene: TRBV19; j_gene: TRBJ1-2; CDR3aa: CASSSGTGWRDYGYTF; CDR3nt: TGTGCCAGTAGTTCTGGGACAGGGTGGCGTGACTATGGCTACACCTTC
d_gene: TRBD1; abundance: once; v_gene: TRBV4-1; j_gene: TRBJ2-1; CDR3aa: CASSQERDRGWDEQFF; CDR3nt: TGCGCCAGCAGCCAAGAACGGGACAGGGGGTGGGATGAGCAGTTCTTC
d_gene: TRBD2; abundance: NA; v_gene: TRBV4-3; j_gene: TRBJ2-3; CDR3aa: CASSKEGSNGRAGTQYF; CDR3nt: TGCGCCAGCAGCAAAGAAGGGTCTAACGGGAGGGCCGGTACGCAGTATTTT